A single sample gave rise to the 20 T cell receptor beta chains below, sequenced in a study of shared clonotypes between healthy human individuals. Assay: immunoSEQ multiplex PCR; the TCRdb copy retains only in-frame clones and omits some. The top ten hold approximately 1.5% of the sample, which has about 1 million clones, around 75% seen once. The specimen sequenced was memory CD4+ T cells sorted from blood. Described subset: CD45RA-negative fraction. These receptors were collected from a young man in good health.

The V call is TRBV10-3, the J call TRBJ2-2; D remains ambiguous. Trimming cost V 0 bases and J 7 bases, with 9 bases left between them. The germline V gene has CDR1 ENHRY and CDR2 SYGVKD. The CDR3 covers 14 residues. DNA of the CDR3: TGTGCCATCAGTGAGTCAAGGGATGGCGGGGAGCTGTTTTTT. Protein sequence: CAISESRDGGELFF.

Turning to this clone: The same CDR3 is also encoded by other DNA sequences in this sample. This chain links TRBV6-5 with TRBJ1-3, with 7 bases matching TRBD1. Germline-derived CDR1 and CDR2 are MNHEY and SVGAGI. The length of the CDR3 is 13 residues. J gave up 4 bases and V 5 bases, and 2 bases lay outside the gene matches. The CDR3: CASSRTGGNTIYF. The CDR3, as DNA: TGTGCCAGCAGTCGGACAGGCGGAAACACCATATATTTT.

In its sample, this clone was seen a few times. The chain combines TRBV6-5 with TRBJ1-3; 7 bases fit TRBD1. Germline lookup yields CDR1 MNHEY and CDR2 SVGAGI. J lost 3 bases, V lost 5 bases, and 7 bases had no gene match. This CDR3 has 15 residues. The CDR3 DNA follows: TGTGCCAGCAGTGTAGGGGACAGCTATGGAAACACCATATATTTT. Amino acid sequence: CASSVGDSYGNTIYF.

As concerns this clone: Other DNA sequences in the sample encode the same CDR3. The chain carries TRBV7-8 and TRBJ2-7; D is ambiguous. The germline V gene encodes CDR1 SGHVS and CDR2 FQNEAQ. Trimming took 3 bases from V and 3 from J, leaving 6 bases between them. The CDR3 totals 12 residues. CDR3 loop: CASSLGSYEQYF. In DNA form, the CDR3 reads TGTGCCAGCAGCTTGGGTAGCTACGAGCAGTACTTC.

The rearrangement uses TRBV29-1 and TRBJ2-7, with 9 bases aligning to TRBD1. V lost 6 bases and J lost 5; bases outside the gene matches: 8. The CDR3 spans 13 residues. Germline CDR1 and CDR2: SQVTM and ANQGSEA. The CDR3 sequence: CSVEGTGLDEQYF. DNA for the CDR3: TGCAGCGTGGAGGGGACAGGGTTGGACGAGCAGTACTTC.

The chain has TRBV6-1 and TRBJ2-3; 11 bases align to TRBD2. V gave up 2 bases and J gave up 6 bases; unmatched junction bases: 7. The germline V gene has CDR1 MNHNS and CDR2 SASEGT. This CDR3 spans 16 amino acids. CDR3 nucleotide sequence: TGTGCCAGCAGTGAAAAGCTTAGCGGGAGGGTGGATACGCAGTATTTT. Protein sequence: CASSEKLSGRVDTQYF.

The rearrangement joins TRBV7-9 to TRBJ1-4; TRBD1 agrees at 8 bases. Germline V lookup: CDR1 SEHNR, CDR2 FQNEAQ (reference sequence). The CDR3 runs to 16 residues. V lost 0 bases and J lost 5; bases outside the gene matches: 5. The DNA of the CDR3 is TGTGCCAGCAGCTTAGCGTCAGGGGGCTTGAATGAAAAACTGTTTTTT. It encodes CASSLASGGLNEKLFF. Full variable domain (outside the CDR3, taken from reference TRBV7-9 and TRBJ1-4): DTGVSQNPRHKITKRGQNVTFRCDPISEHNRLYWYRQTLGQGPEFLTYFQNEAQLEKSRLLSDRFSAERPKGSFSTLEIQRTEQGDSAMYLCASSLASGGLNEKLFFGSGTQLSVL.

J is TRBJ1-4 and V is TRBV2; D is perhaps TRBD1 (6 bases). The CDR3 consists of 15 residues. The germline CDR1 and CDR2 sequences are SNHLY and FYNNEI. Trimming shortened V by 6 bases and J by 6 bases, and 17 bases separated the two germline ends. DNA for the CDR3: TGTGCCAGCAGCCAGAGCGGGGGGGCCCATGAAAAACTGTTTTTT. It is translated as CASSQSGGAHEKLFF.

On this clone: One base away lies a much larger clone, so this may be a sequencing read error. The V gene is TRBV27, the J gene TRBJ1-2; 10 nucleotides align to TRBD1. Germline V gene lookup returns CDR1 MNHEY and CDR2 SMNVEV (reference sequence). J lost 4 bases, V lost 2 bases, and 1 base had no gene match. The CDR3 consists of 14 residues. The CDR3 sequence is CASSLRDRGYGYTF. In DNA, the CDR3 is TGTGCCAGCAGTTTACGGGACAGGGGCTATGGCTACACCTTC.

The chain employs TRBV5-1 and TRBJ2-3; D tentatively reads TRBD1 or TRBD2 (5 bases each). Trimming stripped 3 bases from V and 0 bases from J, with 14 bases between. Germline CDR1 SGHRS, CDR2 YFSETQ. This CDR3 comprises 16 residues. CDR3 residues: CASSWDGRYSTDTQYF. CDR3 DNA: TGCGCCAGCAGCTGGGACGGACGGTATAGCACAGATACGCAGTATTTT.

V and J are TRBV7-2 and TRBJ1-4, with 11 bases that match TRBD1. The trim removed 5 bases at V and 8 bases at J, leaving 7 bases unmatched. The CDR3 extends over 15 amino acids. Germline V gene data show CDR1 as SGHTA and CDR2 as FQGNSA. The CDR3 reads CASSPRTGGVEKLFF. The CDR3 bases are TGTGCCAGCAGCCCCCGGACAGGGGGCGTCGAAAAACTGTTTTTT.

CDR3 nucleotide sequence: TGTGCCAGTAGTCCCGGGACAGGGGCTAATGAAAAACTGTTTTTT. Its translation: CASSPGTGANEKLFF. V is TRBV19 and J is TRBJ1-4; 10 nucleotides agree with TRBD1. The CDR3 is made up of 15 amino acids. After removal of 5 bases from V and 3 bases from J, the junction contained 3 bases not matched to a gene. CDR1 is LNHDA, CDR2 SQIVND, per germline (reference sequence).

About this clone itself: Other DNA sequences in the same sample also yield this CDR3. The chain links TRBV5-6 to TRBJ1-6, with unresolved D. Germline CDR1 reads SGHDT; CDR2 reads YYEEEE. The CDR3 runs 13 residues. V was cut by 2 bases and J by 7 bases, with 7 bases left in between. The CDR3 is CASSLTGNSPLHF. The CDR3 DNA sequence: TGTGCCAGCAGCTTAACCGGGAATTCACCCCTCCACTTT.

This clone was found a few times. The chain uses TRBV9 and TRBJ2-3; D is unclear. Trimming took 0 bases from V and 0 from J, leaving 8 bases between them. The CDR3 loop spans 15 amino acids. From germline, CDR1 is SGDLS and CDR2 YYNGEE. CDR3 residues: CASSVDVHSTDTQYF. In nucleotides, the CDR3 is TGTGCCAGCAGCGTAGACGTACATAGCACAGATACGCAGTATTTT.

V and J are TRBV5-4 and TRBJ1-1, with 7 bases fitting TRBD1. The germline V gene has CDR1 SGHNT and CDR2 YYREEE (reference sequence). Trimming at V came to 0 bases and at J to 3 bases, leaving 11 bases not matched to a gene. The length of the CDR3 is 17 residues. The CDR3 is CASSLDPTGRGYTEAFF. Here the CDR3 DNA reads TGTGCCAGCAGCTTGGACCCGACAGGGAGAGGGTACACTGAAGCTTTCTTT.

The rearrangement links TRBV7-2 to TRBJ2-5; the D gene is possibly TRBD2 (6 bases). The V gene lost 1 base and the J gene lost 2 bases, with 14 bases spanning the gap. Germline assignment: CDR1 SGHTA and CDR2 FQGNSA. This CDR3 region has 16 residues. CDR3 nucleotides: TGTGCCAGCAGCTTAGTGGCTAGCGCCCGGCAAGAGACCCAGTACTTC. Translation: CASSLVASARQETQYF. The full variable domain, its missing parts supplied by reference TRBV7-2 and TRBJ2-5, is GAGVSQSPSNKVTEKGKDVELRCDPISGHTALYWYRQSLGQGLEFLIYFQGNSAPDKSGLPSDRFSAERTGGSVSTLTIQRTQQEDSAVYLCASSLVASARQETQYFGPGTRLLVL.

This chain links TRBV2 with TRBJ2-7; weak D call: TRBD2 (5 bases). The CDR3 loop spans 14 amino acids. V lost 6 bases and J 3 bases, leaving 15 bases between the germline ends. CDR1 is SNHLY and CDR2 is FYNNEI in the germline V gene. The CDR3 coding sequence is TGTGCCAGCAGGCAGGACTCTGCCTTCTACGAGCAGTACTTC. Amino acid sequence: CASRQDSAFYEQYF.

CDR3 nucleotide sequence: TGTGCCAGCAGCTCCGAGCGGGTCACAGATACGCAGTATTTT. Amino acids: CASSSERVTDTQYF. The genes are TRBV11-1 and TRBJ2-3, with D possibly being TRBD2 (6 bases). V was trimmed by 4 bases and J by 2 bases, leaving 10 bases between them. This CDR3 is 14 amino acids long. Looked up from germline, CDR1 is SGHAT and CDR2 is FQDESV (reference sequence). The full variable domain, with the rest looked up from reference TRBV11-1 and TRBJ2-3, is EAEVAQSPRYKITEKSQAVAFWCDPISGHATLYWYRQILGQGPELLVQFQDESVVDDSQLPKDRFSAERLKGVDSTLKIQPAELGDSAMYLCASSSERVTDTQYFGPGTRLTVL.

The chain couples TRBV21-1 to TRBJ1-4; no DNA check was done on the table's D call, TRBD1. TRBV21-1 is a recognized pseudogene. The CDR3 loop spans 13 amino acids. The CDR3 nucleotides are TGTGCCAGCGAACAGGGAACTAATGAAAAACTGTTTTTT. Translating it yields CASEQGTNEKLFF.

J is TRBJ2-1 and V is TRBV25-1, with TRBD2 matching 10 bases. V dropped 3 bases and J dropped 7; count of bases not matched to a gene: 6. The CDR3 extends over 15 amino acids. Germline CDR1 is MGHDK and CDR2 is SYGVNS. The CDR3 DNA reads TGTGCCAGCAGTGAGAAGTCTAGCGGGAGAAATGAGCAGTTCTTC. Translated: CASSEKSSGRNEQFF.